Presented here are 25 T cell receptor beta chains from one specimen sequenced in a study of beta chain features in type 1 diabetes. Expressed TCRB transcripts were sequenced because the isolated RNA had all been reverse transcribed beforehand. Sequencing was performed with immunoSEQ multiplex PCR; in TCRdb, only in-frame clones are kept and a portion is missing. Here the sample spans about 330,000 clones, 9.5% to 12% being singletons. Sequenced material: naive CD4+ T cells from blood. These receptors came from a woman younger than 45 in good health.

This clone was detected only a few times. The chain uses TRBV7-2 and TRBJ2-5; a possible D gene is TRBD1 (6 bases). Trimming took 1 base from V and 2 from J, leaving 11 bases between them. In germline, CDR1 is SGHTA, CDR2 FQGNSA. The CDR3 runs 15 residues. CDR3 amino acids: CASSLVQGGQETQYF. Here the CDR3 DNA reads TGTGCCAGCAGCTTAGTACAGGGCGGTCAAGAGACCCAGTACTTC.

The chain has TRBV4-3 and TRBJ2-1; 8 bases fit TRBD1. CDR3 length: 17 amino acids. CDR1 is LGHNA and CDR2 is YSLEER in the germline V gene. V lost 0 bases to trimming and J lost 2 bases; unmatched junction nucleotides: 6. CDR3 nucleotide sequence: TGCGCCAGCAGCCAAGATCCCACGGGACAGGCCTACAATGAGCAGTTCTTC. Its translation is CASSQDPTGQAYNEQFF.

The chain links TRBV9 to TRBJ1-5, with D perhaps matching TRBD1 (5 bases). This CDR3 spans 15 amino acids. CDR1 is SGDLS and CDR2 is YYNGEE in the germline V gene. Trimming pared 0 bases from V and 7 bases from J, leaving 14 bases between. This chain's CDR3 is CASSVGGGGYQPQHF. For the CDR3, the DNA is TGTGCCAGCAGCGTAGGCGGGGGGGGATACCAGCCCCAGCATTTT.

The chain uses TRBV18 and TRBJ2-3; D is ambiguous. The CDR3 has 14 amino acids. V dropped 0 bases and J dropped 3 bases, with 7 bases sitting between them. Looked up from germline, CDR1 is KGHSH and CDR2 is LQKENI. The CDR3 DNA reads TGTGCCAGCTCACCACCGTCTCGGACAGATACGCAGTATTTT. The encoded protein is CASSPPSRTDTQYF.

This clone was seen only a few times. The chain recombines TRBV30 with TRBJ2-2, with 8 positions matching TRBD1. Unmatched junction bases numbered 3, after V lost 5 bases and J lost 4 bases. The CDR3 totals 13 residues. Germline V gives CDR1 GTSNPN, CDR2 SVGIG (reference sequence). The CDR3, as DNA: TGTGCCTGGTCGGGACAGGCCACCGGGGAGCTGTTTTTT. Its protein is CAWSGQATGELFF.

Worth noting for this clone: Other DNA variants within this sample encode the same CDR3. This chain links TRBV6-5 with TRBJ2-5, with D perhaps TRBD1 (6 bases). The CDR3 runs to 12 residues. Per germline, CDR1 MNHEY and CDR2 SVGAGI. V shed 3 bases and J shed 5 bases, with 7 bases lying between them. For the CDR3, the DNA is TGTGCCAGCAGTTATAGGGGGGAGACCCAGTACTTC. It is translated as CASSYRGETQYF.

The chain has TRBV29-1 and TRBJ2-3, with 10 positions matching TRBD2. CDR3 length equals 15 residues. With V trimmed by 6 bases and J by 0 bases, 6 bases remained unmatched. Germline loops: CDR1 SQVTM, CDR2 ANQGSEA. CDR3 amino acids: CSVTGTSASTDTQYF. CDR3 in DNA: TGCAGCGTGACCGGGACTAGCGCAAGCACAGATACGCAGTATTTT.

V and J are TRBV29-1 and TRBJ2-7; TRBD1 might be the D (6 bases). Per the germline V gene, CDR1 is SQVTM and CDR2 is ANQGSEA. Trimming cost V 0 bases and J 6 bases, with 15 bases left between them. The CDR3 totals 14 residues. This CDR3 reads CSVEDPRGPIEQYF. The CDR3 region has the DNA TGCAGCGTTGAAGATCCCAGGGGCCCCATCGAGCAGTACTTC.

The CDR3 nucleotides are TGTGCCAGCAGCCGCCCGACTAGCGGGTTAAGCAATGAGCAGTTCTTC. It translates to CASSRPTSGLSNEQFF. The V and J genes are TRBV4-2 and TRBJ2-1; 10 bases are shared with TRBD2. After removal of 4 bases from V and 6 bases from J, the junction contained 9 bases not matched to a gene. Germline values: CDR1 LGHNA, CDR2 YNFKEQ. This CDR3 is 16 amino acids long.

This chain uses TRBV23-1 with TRBJ1-5, with D tentatively TRBD1 (5 bases). TRBV23-1 is annotated as an ORF whose role is uncertain. The CDR3 runs 14 residues. Trimming removed 7 bases from V and 0 bases from J, with 10 bases in between. CDR3 nucleotide sequence: TGCGCCAGCAATACAGGTAATAGCAATCAGCCCCAGCATTTT. Translated, it gives CASNTGNSNQPQHF.

This clone was recorded a few times. The rearrangement uses TRBV28 and TRBJ2-1; 12 bases line up with TRBD2. Per the germline V gene, CDR1 is MDHEN and CDR2 is SYDVKM. This CDR3 spans 18 amino acids. V lost 3 bases and J lost 5; bases outside the gene matches: 11. Written as DNA, the CDR3 is TGTGCCAGCAGTTTGGGGGGGGGAGGACTAGCGGGAAACAATGAGCAGTTCTTC. Translation: CASSLGGGGLAGNNEQFF.

This clone was seen more than once but under ten times. The chain recombines TRBV29-1 with TRBJ2-1, with 8 bases fitting TRBD2. Losses at the gene ends were 7 bases for V and 6 bases for J; bases not matched to a gene: 11. The CDR3 covers 14 residues. Germline V gene lookup returns CDR1 SQVTM and CDR2 ANQGSEA. CDR3 in amino acids: CSGRNSGTGNEQFF. The CDR3 region has the DNA TGCAGCGGGAGAAATAGCGGGACGGGCAATGAGCAGTTCTTC.

On this clone: This sample also contains other DNA sequences that code for the same CDR3. This chain links TRBV5-1 with TRBJ2-7, with TRBD1 matching 7 bases. Germline V gene data show CDR1 as SGHRS and CDR2 as YFSETQ. The CDR3 has 14 residues. V trimming: 3 bases; J trimming: 6 bases; junction bases outside the gene matches: 9. The CDR3 DNA reads TGCGCCAGCAGCTCCCGGACAGGCTTGCGCGAGCAGTACTTC. Protein product: CASSSRTGLREQYF.

This clone was recorded a few times. The chain is built from TRBV29-1 and TRBJ2-7, with TRBD1 as a possible D gene (5 bases). CDR1 and CDR2 (germline): SQVTM, ANQGSEA. The germline V and J ends were trimmed by 1 base and 6 bases, with 10 bases remaining between them. CDR3 length: 12 amino acids. The CDR3 sequence is CSVEGHRIEQYF. CDR3 nucleotide sequence: TGCAGCGTTGAAGGCCACAGGATCGAGCAGTACTTC.

This chain joins TRBV4-2 and TRBJ2-3, with D possibly TRBD1 on 5 matching bases. The V end was cut by 11 bases, the J end by 2 bases, with 32 bases between. The germline V gene encodes CDR1 LGHNA and CDR2 YNFKEQ. The CDR3 contains 19 residues. DNA of the CDR3: TGTGCCCAGGGAAGGAGAGACCCGACAGATTGGGTACTCACAGATACGCAGTATTTT. Translated, it gives CAQGRRDPTDWVLTDTQYF.

This chain connects TRBV28 to TRBJ2-3, with 11 bases aligning to TRBD2. The length of the CDR3 is 15 residues. V lost 5 bases, J lost 6 bases, and 7 bases stayed unmatched. In germline, CDR1 is MDHEN, CDR2 SYDVKM. CDR3 region: CASSTSGSSIDTQYF. Written as DNA, the CDR3 is TGTGCCAGCAGTACTAGCGGGAGTTCGATTGATACGCAGTATTTT.

The chain is built from TRBV28 and TRBJ2-6, with TRBD1 matching 8 bases. There are 17 residues in the CDR3. CDR1 MDHEN and CDR2 SYDVKM come from the germline V gene. Trimming at V came to 10 bases and at J to 1 base, leaving 12 bases not matched to a gene. The CDR3 spells CATETGATPSGANVLTF. The CDR3, as DNA: TGTGCCACCGAGACAGGGGCGACCCCATCTGGGGCCAACGTCCTGACTTTC.

CDR3 DNA: TGTGCCAGCAGCTTATTCGACTCCGGGCCCCAGCATTTT. It codes for CASSLFDSGPQHF. The J gene is TRBJ1-5, the V gene TRBV11-2; D is unresolved. The CDR3 sequence is 13 residues long. Germline V gene sequence: CDR1 SGHAT, CDR2 FQNNGV. V shed 2 bases and J shed 9 bases, with 11 bases lying between them. Full variable domain (rest looked up from reference TRBV11-2 and TRBJ1-5): EAGVAQSPRYKIIEKRQSVAFWCNPISGHATLYWYQQILGQGPKLLIQFQNNGVVDDSQLPKDRFSAERLKGVDSTLKIQPAKLEDSAVYLCASSLFDSGPQHFGDGTRLSIL.

This clone was recorded a few times. The rearrangement uses TRBV5-6 and TRBJ2-1; D perhaps matches TRBD1 (5 bases). The germline gives CDR1 SGHDT, CDR2 YYEEEE. The CDR3 extends over 16 amino acids. The CDR3 coding sequence is TGTGCTTGGAGTAGGGCAGGGCTAAGCTCCTACAATGAGCAGTTCTTC. Protein sequence: CAWSRAGLSSYNEQFF.

The V gene is TRBV7-8, the J gene TRBJ2-1; 8 nucleotides match TRBD1. Trimming took 5 bases from V and 6 from J; bases not matched to a gene: 6. Per germline, CDR1 SGHVS and CDR2 FQNEAQ. This CDR3 region has 14 residues. The CDR3 coding sequence is TGTGCCAGCAGCGTCGACAGGGGAGTCAATGAGCAGTTCTTC. Amino acids: CASSVDRGVNEQFF.

J is TRBJ1-1 and V is TRBV11-2; TRBD1 agrees at 8 bases. V shed 5 bases, J shed 3 bases, and the junction held 5 bases outside the gene matches. There are 14 residues in the CDR3. Per the germline V gene, CDR1 is SGHAT and CDR2 is FQNNGV. CDR3 bases: TGTGCCAGCAGCGCGCAGGGGGCGGACACTGAAGCTTTCTTT. Protein: CASSAQGADTEAFF.

The J gene is TRBJ2-7, the V gene TRBV27; 13 bases match TRBD2. The V segment lost 5 bases and the J segment 5 bases; nucleotides outside the gene matches: 12. CDR1 is MNHEY, CDR2 SMNVEV, per germline (reference sequence). The CDR3 totals 17 residues. The CDR3, as DNA: TGTGCCAGCAGTCCGGGACTAGCGGGATCAGGATTCCACGAGCAGTACTTC. This sequence encodes CASSPGLAGSGFHEQYF.

This clone was counted a few times. The chain carries TRBV2 and TRBJ2-1; 11 bases agree with TRBD2. The CDR3 spans 18 residues. V lost 3 bases, J lost 3 bases, and 10 bases stayed unmatched. Germline loops: CDR1 SNHLY, CDR2 FYNNEI. The CDR3 DNA sequence: TGTGCCAGCAGTGAGTACCTACCGGGACTAGCGGTCTACAATGAGCAGTTCTTC. Amino acids: CASSEYLPGLAVYNEQFF.

This clone was seen a few times. Within the sample, other DNA sequences also encode this same CDR3. J is TRBJ2-5 and V is TRBV5-1; TRBD1 is a possible D gene (6 bases). Germline CDR1 reads SGHRS; CDR2 reads YFSETQ. Trimming removed 0 bases from V and 1 base from J, with 7 bases in between. This CDR3 contains 14 residues. In DNA, the CDR3 is TGCGCCAGCAGCTTGGGGACAGTCCAAGAGACCCAGTACTTC. This codes for CASSLGTVQETQYF.

The J gene is TRBJ2-7, the V gene TRBV2; tentative D call: TRBD2 (6 bases). Trimming took 8 bases from V and 2 from J, leaving 7 bases between them. From germline, CDR1 is SNHLY and CDR2 FYNNEI. This CDR3 comprises 11 residues. The CDR3 here is CASGLTYEQYF. In nucleotides, the CDR3 is TGTGCCAGCGGACTAACCTACGAGCAGTACTTC.